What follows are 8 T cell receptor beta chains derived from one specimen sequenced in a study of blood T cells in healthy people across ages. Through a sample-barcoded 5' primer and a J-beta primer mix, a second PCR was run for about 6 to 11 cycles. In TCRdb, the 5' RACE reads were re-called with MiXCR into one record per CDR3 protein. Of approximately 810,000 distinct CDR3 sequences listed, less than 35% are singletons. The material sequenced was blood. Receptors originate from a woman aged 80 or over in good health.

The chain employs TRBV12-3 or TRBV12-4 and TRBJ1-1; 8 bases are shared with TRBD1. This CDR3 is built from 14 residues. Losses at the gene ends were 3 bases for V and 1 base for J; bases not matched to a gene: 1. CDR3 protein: CASSFRGPNTEAFF. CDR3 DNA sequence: TGTGCCAGCAGTTTCAGGGGGCCGAACACTGAAGCTTTCTTT.

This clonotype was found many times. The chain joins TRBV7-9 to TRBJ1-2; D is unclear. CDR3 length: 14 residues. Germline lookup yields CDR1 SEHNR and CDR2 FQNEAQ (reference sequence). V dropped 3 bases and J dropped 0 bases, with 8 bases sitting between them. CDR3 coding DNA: TGTGCCAGCAGCTTGACCGGAGCTAACTATGGCTACACCTTC. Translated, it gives CASSLTGANYGYTF.

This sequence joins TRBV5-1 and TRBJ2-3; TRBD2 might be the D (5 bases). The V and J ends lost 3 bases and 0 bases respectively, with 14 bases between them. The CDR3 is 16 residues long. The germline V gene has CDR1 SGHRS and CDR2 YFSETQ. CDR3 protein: CASSSSGLPSTDTQYF. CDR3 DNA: TGCGCCAGCAGCTCGAGCGGATTACCTAGCACAGATACGCAGTATTTT.

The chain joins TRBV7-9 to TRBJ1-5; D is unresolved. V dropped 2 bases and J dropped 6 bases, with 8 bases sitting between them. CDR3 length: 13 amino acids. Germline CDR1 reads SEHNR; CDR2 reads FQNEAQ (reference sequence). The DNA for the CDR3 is TGTGCCAGCAGCTTATGGGGAAGTCAGCCCCAGCATTTT. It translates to CASSLWGSQPQHF.

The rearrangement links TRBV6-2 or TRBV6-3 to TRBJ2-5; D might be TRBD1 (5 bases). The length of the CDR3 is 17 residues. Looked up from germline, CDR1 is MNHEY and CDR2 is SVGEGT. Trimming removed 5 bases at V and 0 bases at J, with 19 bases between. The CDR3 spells CASSPLSGTGDQETQYF. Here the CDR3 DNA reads TGTGCCAGCAGTCCTTTAAGTGGTACAGGTGACCAAGAGACCCAGTACTTC.

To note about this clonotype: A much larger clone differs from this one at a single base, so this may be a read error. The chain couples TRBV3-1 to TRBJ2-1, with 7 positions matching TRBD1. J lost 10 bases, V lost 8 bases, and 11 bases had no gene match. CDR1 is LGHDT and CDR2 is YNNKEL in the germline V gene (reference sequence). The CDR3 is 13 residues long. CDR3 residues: CASRDSATYEQFF. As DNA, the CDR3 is TGTGCCAGCCGGGACAGCGCGACCTACGAGCAGTTCTTC.

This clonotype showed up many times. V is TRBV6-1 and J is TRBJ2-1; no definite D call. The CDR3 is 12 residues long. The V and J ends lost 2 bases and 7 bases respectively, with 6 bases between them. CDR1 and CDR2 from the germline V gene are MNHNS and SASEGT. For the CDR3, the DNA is TGTGCCAGCAGTGAATTGAGGAATGAGCAGTTCTTC. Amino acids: CASSELRNEQFF.

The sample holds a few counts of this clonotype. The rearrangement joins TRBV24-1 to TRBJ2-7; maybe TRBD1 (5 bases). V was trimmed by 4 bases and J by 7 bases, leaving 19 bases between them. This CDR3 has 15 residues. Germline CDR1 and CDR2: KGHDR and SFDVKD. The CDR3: CATSDSDSYYNEQYF. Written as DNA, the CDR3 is TGTGCCACCAGTGACTCCGACAGTTACTACAATGAGCAGTACTTC.